Listed here is a single TCR beta chain. Its antigen is not known. V was clipped by 5 bases and J by 3 bases, with 14 bases between them. The CDR3 totals 15 residues. Germline V gives CDR1 MGHRA, CDR2 YSYEKL. Making the TCR beta libraries involved quantitative 5'-RACE with molecular barcodes. TCRdb reprocessed the 5' RACE reads with MiXCR, giving one entry per CDR3 protein. The data contain 200,000 to 300,000 distinct CDR3 sequences, roughly a third of them singletons. This specimen comes from a study of CD8 T cells in ankylosing spondylitis. Findings and limits, study-wide: Typical of ankylosing spondylitis blood, it appeared, was a TCR beta motif of roughly eight highly homologous variants. Disease-associated clones were CD8+ and fairly uncommon in peripheral blood.

The V call is TRBV4-1, the J call TRBJ1-5, with D unclear. The origin of this receptor is a male donor with ankylosing spondylitis or in good health (not recorded which). Specimen: blood, either unsorted or a sorted T cell fraction (not recorded which). CDR3: CASSDAVSSNQPQHF. In DNA, the CDR3 is TGCGCCAGCAGCGATGCCGTTTCCTCCAATCAGCCCCAGCATTTT.